This T cell receptor (beta chain) derives from a study of control samples from healthy donors and cancer patients. The CDR3 contains 13 residues. The V end was cut by 2 bases, the J end by 8 bases, with 9 bases between. Germline CDR1 is KGHSH and CDR2 is LQKENI. The table came from immunoSEQ multiplex PCR; TCRdb's copy has only in-frame clones and leaves some out. This repertoire shows 150,000 to 200,000 clones, 93% found once; its top ten account for roughly 3.9%. Sequencing input: blood. This sequence joins TRBV18 and TRBJ2-2; no clear D. This TCR was recovered from an older woman in good health. This CDR3 is CASSPSASGELFF. CDR3 in DNA: TGTGCCAGCTCACCAAGCGCATCTGGGGAGCTGTTTTTT.